This T cell receptor (beta chain) stems from a study of blood T cell repertoires in COVID-19. Study-wide context: From the United States, Italy and Spain came samples of acute and convalescent COVID-19.

The germline V gene encodes CDR1 DFQATT and CDR2 SNEGSKA (reference sequence). This CDR3 region has 13 residues. V was clipped by 3 bases and J by 7 bases, with 12 bases between them. Original processing methods: Cell counts per sample came from amplifying reference gene primers. Repertoires were generated with immunoSEQ multiplex PCR, while TCRdb's copy carries only in-frame clones and drops some. That table furnishes V, J and clone size, whereas the DNA furnished D and trimming. The sample gives 300,000 or so clones, around four fifths of which show up once; approximately 4.1% is in the top ten. This clone was counted once.

This receptor was taken from a woman aged 45-60 years with active or convalescent COVID-19. V is TRBV20-1 and J is TRBJ2-2; weak D call: TRBD1 (6 bases). Sequencing used peripheral blood. CDR3 protein: CSASMDSRGELFF. Written as DNA, the CDR3 is TGCAGTGCTAGTATGGACAGTCGCGGGGAGCTGTTTTTT.